The present T cell receptor (beta chain) was sequenced within a study of cytomegalovirus exposure and HLA in healthy donors. Study information: Earlier, 150 million to 200 million T cells were analyzed, and some 120 million unique TCR beta sequences were found among them.

To note about this clone: Its antigen is undetermined.

Study-level findings and limits: Later findings reportedly placed an Asian-associated ancestry cluster below the roughly 700-donor mean for N-insertions. After further analysis at a later stage, 16,951 TCR beta sequences were associated with HLA alleles at 0.05 false discovery rate.

The primer mix had 60 Vbeta and 13 Jbeta primers. Data came from immunoSEQ multiplex PCR; TCRdb stores just in-frame clones and leaves some out. The sample contains some 130,000 clones, roughly three quarters of which appear only once. Germline assignment: CDR1 LNHDA and CDR2 SQIVND (reference sequence). The CDR3 totals 17 residues. Trimming took 4 bases from V and 5 from J; bases not matched to a gene: 14. The TCR sequence derives from a man aged 25 to 45 in good health and CMV-seronegative. The chain links TRBV19 to TRBJ1-1; 9 bases align to TRBD1. The sequenced material came from PBMCs. CDR3 sequence reads: CASSTSEDRGLRTEAFF. In DNA, the CDR3 is TGTGCCAGTAGTACATCCGAGGACAGGGGACTGAGGACTGAAGCTTTCTTT.